The 10 T cell receptor beta chains listed next were all sequenced from one sample in a study of T cells after yellow fever vaccination. MiXCR, applied by TCRdb to the 5' RACE reads, yields one record per CDR3 protein. The sample consists of about 120,000 distinct CDR3 sequences, approximately 7.1% of them appearing once. The material was CD4+ T cells sorted from PBMCs, obtained about 41 days after the first yellow fever vaccination. Every receptor here comes from a man aged 18 to 29 who received the YFV17D yellow fever vaccine.

The J gene is TRBJ1-2, the V gene TRBV5-1; the match to TRBD1 covers 8 bases. The V gene's germline CDR1 is SGHRS and CDR2 YFSETQ. After removal of 7 bases from V and 4 bases from J, the junction contained 6 bases not matched to a gene. The CDR3 sequence is 13 residues long. In DNA form, the CDR3 reads TGCGCCAGCGGGACAGGCGAATTCTATGGCTACACCTTC. Amino acids: CASGTGEFYGYTF.

Comments on this clonotype: This may stem from a read error, because a much larger clone lies one nucleotide away. The chain uses TRBV3-1 and TRBJ2-7; 7 nucleotides line up with TRBD1. This CDR3 is built from 12 residues. Germline V gives CDR1 LGHDT, CDR2 YNNKEL (reference sequence). CDR3 amino acids: CATSHRGNEQYF. CDR3 coding DNA: TGTGCCACCAGCCACAGGGGTAACGAGCAGTACTTC.

In this sample, this clonotype turned up a few times. J is TRBJ2-3 and V is TRBV20-1; tentatively, D is TRBD2 (7 bases). Trimming stripped 3 bases from V and 0 bases from J, with 13 bases between. The CDR3 contains 15 residues. Germline assignment: CDR1 DFQATT and CDR2 SNEGSKA (reference sequence). The DNA for the CDR3 is TGCAGTGCTAGTGTGGGGGGGCGCAGCACAGATACGCAGTATTTT. Its protein is CSASVGGRSTDTQYF.

This clonotype ranks as medium-sized. V and J are TRBV20-1 and TRBJ1-5; D gene unclear. There are 12 residues in the CDR3. The germline V gene encodes CDR1 DFQATT and CDR2 SNEGSKA (reference sequence). V was clipped by 4 bases and J by 0 bases, with 4 bases between them. Here the CDR3 reads CSATPSNQPQHF. For the CDR3, the DNA is TGCAGTGCTACCCCTAGCAATCAGCCCCAGCATTTT.

There are many counts of this clonotype. The chain has TRBV5-5 and TRBJ2-7; possible D gene TRBD2, 7 bases. The CDR3 covers 14 residues. With 0 bases removed from V and 3 bases from J, the gap between germline ends came to 10 bases. CDR1 is SGHKS, CDR2 YYEKEE, per germline (reference sequence). CDR3 DNA: TGTGCCAGCAGCTTGGTGGGAGGGGGCTACGAGCAGTACGTC. It translates to CASSLVGGGYEQYV.

The sample holds many counts of this clonotype. The CDR3 DNA reads as TGCGCCAGCAGCTTGGCGACTAGCGGGGTGAACACCGGGGAGCTGTTTTTT. Its translation is CASSLATSGVNTGELFF. The chain joins TRBV5-1 to TRBJ2-2; TRBD2 aligns across 11 bases. This CDR3 comprises 17 residues. CDR1 and CDR2 from the germline V gene are SGHRS and YFSETQ. The V gene end was trimmed by 0 bases and the J gene end by 1 base; junction bases not matched to a gene: 2.

The chain combines TRBV4-2 with TRBJ2-5, with a possible D match to TRBD2 (5 bases). The V end was cut by 4 bases, the J end by 0 bases, with 12 bases between. Germline V gene sequence: CDR1 LGHNA, CDR2 YNFKEQ. This CDR3 contains 15 residues. The CDR3: CASSPDSPYQETQYF. As DNA, the CDR3 is TGTGCCAGCAGCCCGGACTCACCCTACCAAGAGACCCAGTACTTC.

This clonotype was recorded many times. The genes are TRBV12-3 or TRBV12-4 and TRBJ1-2; D gene unclear. V was cut by 3 bases and J by 2 bases, with 7 bases left in between. CDR3 length: 13 amino acids. The DNA for the CDR3 is TGTGCCAGCAGTTTTCAAGGGAACTATGGCTACACCTTC. Translated, it gives CASSFQGNYGYTF.

This clonotype has at least ten counts. The chain has TRBV14 and TRBJ2-1, with 11 positions matching TRBD2. CDR1 is SGHDN, CDR2 FVKESK, per germline. Trimming took 6 bases from V and 12 from J; bases not matched to a gene: 10. The CDR3 runs 14 residues. The CDR3 protein is CASRELAGAEGQFF. The DNA of the CDR3 is TGTGCCAGCAGAGAACTAGCGGGGGCTGAGGGGCAGTTCTTC.

This clonotype has ten or more counts. The V gene is TRBV29-1, the J gene TRBJ2-2; D may be TRBD2 (5 bases). Per the germline V gene, CDR1 is SQVTM and CDR2 is ANQGSEA. V was pared by 6 bases and J by 0 bases, with 11 bases between. The CDR3 sequence is 14 residues long. The CDR3 loop reads CSVRATANTGELFF. In DNA, the CDR3 is TGCAGCGTGAGGGCGACCGCGAACACCGGGGAGCTGTTTTTT.